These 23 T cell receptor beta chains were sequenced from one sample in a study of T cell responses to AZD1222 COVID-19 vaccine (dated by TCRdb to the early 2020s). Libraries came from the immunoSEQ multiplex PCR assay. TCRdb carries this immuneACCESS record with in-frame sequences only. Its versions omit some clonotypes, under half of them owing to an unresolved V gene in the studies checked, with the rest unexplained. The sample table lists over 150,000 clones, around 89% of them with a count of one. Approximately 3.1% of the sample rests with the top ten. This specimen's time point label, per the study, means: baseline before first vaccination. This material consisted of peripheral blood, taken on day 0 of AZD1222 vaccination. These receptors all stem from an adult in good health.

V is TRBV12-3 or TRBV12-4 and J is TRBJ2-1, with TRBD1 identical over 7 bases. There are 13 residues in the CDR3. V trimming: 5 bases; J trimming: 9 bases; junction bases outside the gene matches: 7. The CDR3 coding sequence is TGTGCCAGCAGTCGGACAGGCGACGGTGAGCAGTTCTTC. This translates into CASSRTGDGEQFF.

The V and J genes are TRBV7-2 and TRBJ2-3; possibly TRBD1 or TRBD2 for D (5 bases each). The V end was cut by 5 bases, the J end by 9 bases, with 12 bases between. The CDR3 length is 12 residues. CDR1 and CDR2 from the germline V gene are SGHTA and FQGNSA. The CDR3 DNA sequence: TGTGCCAGCAGCACGGGACCCCGCACGCAGTATTTT. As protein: CASSTGPRTQYF.

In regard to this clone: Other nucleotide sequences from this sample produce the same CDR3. DNA for the CDR3: TGCGCCAGCAGCTTGGTAGGGGGCTACGAGCAGTACTTC. It codes for CASSLVGGYEQYF. The chain couples TRBV5-1 to TRBJ2-7, with D perhaps matching TRBD1 (6 bases). From germline, CDR1 is SGHRS and CDR2 YFSETQ. CDR3 length: 13 amino acids. With 0 bases removed from V and 3 bases from J, the gap between germline ends came to 7 bases.

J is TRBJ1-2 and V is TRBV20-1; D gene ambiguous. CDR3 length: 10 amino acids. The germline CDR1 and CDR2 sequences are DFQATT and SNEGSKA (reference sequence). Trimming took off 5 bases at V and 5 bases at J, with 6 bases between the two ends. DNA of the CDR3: TGCAGTGCTTCGGGGTATGGCTACACCTTC. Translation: CSASGYGYTF.

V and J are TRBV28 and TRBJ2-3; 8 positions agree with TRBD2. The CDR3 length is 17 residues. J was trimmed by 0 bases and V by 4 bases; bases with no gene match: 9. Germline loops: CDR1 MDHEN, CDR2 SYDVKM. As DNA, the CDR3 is TGTGCCAGCAGTTCAGCCCAGCGGGGGACTAGCACAGATACGCAGTATTTT. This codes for CASSSAQRGTSTDTQYF.

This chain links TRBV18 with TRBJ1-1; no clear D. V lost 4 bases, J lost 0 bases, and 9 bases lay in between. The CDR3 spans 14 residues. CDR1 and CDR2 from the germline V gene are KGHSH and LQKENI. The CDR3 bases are TGTGCCAGCTCACGAGCGAACATGAACACTGAAGCTTTCTTT. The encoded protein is CASSRANMNTEAFF.

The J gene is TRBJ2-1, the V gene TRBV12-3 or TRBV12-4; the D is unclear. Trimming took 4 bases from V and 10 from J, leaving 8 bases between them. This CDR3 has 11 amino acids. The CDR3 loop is CASSSGLEQFF. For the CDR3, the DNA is TGTGCCAGCAGTTCAGGATTAGAGCAGTTCTTC.

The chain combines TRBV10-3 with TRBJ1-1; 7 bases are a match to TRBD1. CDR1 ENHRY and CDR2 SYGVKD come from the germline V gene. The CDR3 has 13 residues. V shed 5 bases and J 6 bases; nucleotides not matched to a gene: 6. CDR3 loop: CAISRPGGPEAFF. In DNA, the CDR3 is TGTGCCATCAGTAGGCCAGGGGGTCCTGAAGCTTTCTTT.

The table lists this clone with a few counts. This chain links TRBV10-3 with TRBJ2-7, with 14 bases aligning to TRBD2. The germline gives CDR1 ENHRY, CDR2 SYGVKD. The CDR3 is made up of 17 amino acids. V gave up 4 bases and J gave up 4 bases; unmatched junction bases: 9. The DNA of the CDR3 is TGTGCCATCAGTGGTACCGGGACTAGCGGGGGAGAGTACGAGCAGTACTTC. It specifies CAISGTGTSGGEYEQYF.

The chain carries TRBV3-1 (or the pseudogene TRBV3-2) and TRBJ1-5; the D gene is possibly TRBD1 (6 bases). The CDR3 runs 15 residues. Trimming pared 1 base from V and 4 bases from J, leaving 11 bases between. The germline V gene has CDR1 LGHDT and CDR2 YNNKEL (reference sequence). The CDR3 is CASSQVSGANQPQHF. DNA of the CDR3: TGTGCCAGCAGCCAAGTCTCAGGGGCGAATCAGCCCCAGCATTTT.

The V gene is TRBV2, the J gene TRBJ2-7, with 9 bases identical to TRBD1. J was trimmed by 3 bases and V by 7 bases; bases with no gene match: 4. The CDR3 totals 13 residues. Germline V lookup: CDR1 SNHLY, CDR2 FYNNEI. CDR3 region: CASTVTGGYEQYF. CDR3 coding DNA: TGTGCCAGCACAGTGACAGGGGGCTACGAGCAGTACTTC.

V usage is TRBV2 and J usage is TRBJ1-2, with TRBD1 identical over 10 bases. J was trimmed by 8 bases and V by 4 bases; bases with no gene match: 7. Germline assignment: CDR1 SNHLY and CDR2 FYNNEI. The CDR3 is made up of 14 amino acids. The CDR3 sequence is CASSVRQGAGGYTF. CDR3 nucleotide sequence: TGTGCCAGCAGTGTTCGACAGGGGGCTGGGGGCTACACCTTC.

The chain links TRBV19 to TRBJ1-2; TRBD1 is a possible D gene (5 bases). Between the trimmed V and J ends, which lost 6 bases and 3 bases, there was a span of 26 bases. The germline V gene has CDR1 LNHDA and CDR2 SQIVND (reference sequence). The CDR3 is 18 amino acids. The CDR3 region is CASSPGWGDGRRDYGYTF. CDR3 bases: TGTGCCAGTAGCCCCGGGTGGGGCGACGGAAGGCGGGACTATGGCTACACCTTC.

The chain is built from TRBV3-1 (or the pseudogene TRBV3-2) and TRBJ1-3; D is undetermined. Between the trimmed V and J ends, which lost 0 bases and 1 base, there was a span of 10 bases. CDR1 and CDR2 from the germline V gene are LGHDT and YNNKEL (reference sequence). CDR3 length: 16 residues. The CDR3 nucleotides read TGTGCCAGCAGCCAAGAGGAGGTTAGGTCTGGAAACACCATATATTTT. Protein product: CASSQEEVRSGNTIYF.

CDR3 coding DNA: TGCGCCAGCGGCGGAGGGGAGGATGAAAAACTGTTTTTT. Amino acids: CASGGGEDEKLFF. The chain carries TRBV23-1 and TRBJ1-4, with D perhaps TRBD1 (5 bases). TRBV23-1 is an ORF, and what it does is uncertain. CDR3 length: 13 amino acids. Trimming took off 8 bases at V and 6 bases at J, with 13 bases between the two ends.

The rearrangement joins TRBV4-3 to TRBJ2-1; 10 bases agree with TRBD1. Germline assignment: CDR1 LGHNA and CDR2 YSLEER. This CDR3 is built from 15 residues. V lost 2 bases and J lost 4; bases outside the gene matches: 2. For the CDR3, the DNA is TGCGCCAGCAGCCAACAGGGACAGGGGTACAATGAGCAGTTCTTC. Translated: CASSQQGQGYNEQFF.

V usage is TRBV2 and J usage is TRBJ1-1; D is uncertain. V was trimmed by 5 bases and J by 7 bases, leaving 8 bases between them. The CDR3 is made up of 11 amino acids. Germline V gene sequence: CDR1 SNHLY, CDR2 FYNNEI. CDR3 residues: CASSPTFEAFF. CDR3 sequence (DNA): TGTGCCAGCAGTCCCACATTTGAAGCTTTCTTT.

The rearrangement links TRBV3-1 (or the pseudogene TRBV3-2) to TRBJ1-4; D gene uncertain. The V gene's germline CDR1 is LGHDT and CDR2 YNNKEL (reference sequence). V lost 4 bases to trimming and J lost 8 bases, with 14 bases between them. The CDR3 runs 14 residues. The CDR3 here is CASSLREGGEKLFF. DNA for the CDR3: TGTGCCAGCAGCCTCCGGGAGGGAGGCGAAAAACTGTTTTTT.

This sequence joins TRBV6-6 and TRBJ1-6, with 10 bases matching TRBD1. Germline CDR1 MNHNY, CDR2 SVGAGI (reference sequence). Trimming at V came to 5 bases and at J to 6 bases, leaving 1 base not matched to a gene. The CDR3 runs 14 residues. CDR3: CASSRTGGNSPLHF. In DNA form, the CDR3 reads TGTGCCAGCAGTCGGACAGGGGGTAATTCACCCCTCCACTTT.

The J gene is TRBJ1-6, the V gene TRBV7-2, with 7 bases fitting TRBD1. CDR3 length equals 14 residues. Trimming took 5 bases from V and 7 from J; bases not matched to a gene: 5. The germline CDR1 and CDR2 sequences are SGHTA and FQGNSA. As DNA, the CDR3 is TGTGCCAGCAGCCTGGGACAGACGAATTCACCCCTCCACTTT. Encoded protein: CASSLGQTNSPLHF.

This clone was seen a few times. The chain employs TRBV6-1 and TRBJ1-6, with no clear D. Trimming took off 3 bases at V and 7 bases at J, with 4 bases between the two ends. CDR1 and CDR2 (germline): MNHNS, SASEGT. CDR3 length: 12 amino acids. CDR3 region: CASSDPNSPLHF. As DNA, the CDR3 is TGTGCCAGCAGTGACCCGAATTCACCCCTCCACTTT.

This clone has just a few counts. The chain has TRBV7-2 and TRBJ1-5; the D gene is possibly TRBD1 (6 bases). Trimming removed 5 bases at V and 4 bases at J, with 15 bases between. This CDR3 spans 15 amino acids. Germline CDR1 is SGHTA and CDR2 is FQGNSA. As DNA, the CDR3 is TGTGCCAGCAGCGAGGGGGGGGCGAGTAATCAGCCCCAGCATTTT. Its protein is CASSEGGASNQPQHF.

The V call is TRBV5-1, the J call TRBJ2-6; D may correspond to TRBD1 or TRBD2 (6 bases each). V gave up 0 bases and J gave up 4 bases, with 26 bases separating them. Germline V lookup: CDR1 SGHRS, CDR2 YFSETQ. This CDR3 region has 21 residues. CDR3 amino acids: CASSLEALFGGKKAGANVLTF. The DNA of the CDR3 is TGCGCCAGCAGCTTGGAGGCCTTATTCGGGGGCAAAAAGGCAGGGGCCAACGTCCTGACTTTC. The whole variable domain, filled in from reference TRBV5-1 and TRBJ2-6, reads KAGVTQTPRYLIKTRGQQVTLSCSPISGHRSVSWYQQTPGQGLQFLFEYFSETQRNKGNFPGRFSGRQFSNSRSEMNVSTLELGDSALYLCASSLEALFGGKKAGANVLTFGAGSRLTVL.